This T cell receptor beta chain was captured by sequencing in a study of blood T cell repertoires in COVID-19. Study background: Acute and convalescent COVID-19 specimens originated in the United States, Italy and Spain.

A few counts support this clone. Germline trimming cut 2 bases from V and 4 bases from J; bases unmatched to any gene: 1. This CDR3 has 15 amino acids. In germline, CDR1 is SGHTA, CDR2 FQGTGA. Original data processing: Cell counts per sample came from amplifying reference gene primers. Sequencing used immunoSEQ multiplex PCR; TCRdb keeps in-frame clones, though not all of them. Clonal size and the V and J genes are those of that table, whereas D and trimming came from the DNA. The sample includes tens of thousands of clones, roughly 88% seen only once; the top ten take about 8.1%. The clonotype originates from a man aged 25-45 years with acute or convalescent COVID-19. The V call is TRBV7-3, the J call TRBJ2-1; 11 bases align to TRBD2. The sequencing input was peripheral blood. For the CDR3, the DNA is TGTGCCAGCAGCTTACTAGCGGGAGGTTACAATGAGCAGTTCTTC. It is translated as CASSLLAGGYNEQFF.